What follows describes a single T cell receptor beta chain. The target antigen is unknown. This record belongs to a study of T cell responses to AZD1222 COVID-19 vaccine. Turning to the study itself: It was second doses at about 4 or about 12 weeks that were pooled. Study results and limitations: Two doses of AZD1222 preceded a rise in Spike-specific TCR breadth and depth.

The method was immunoSEQ multiplex PCR; TCRdb's version includes in-frame clones alone and lacks a portion of them. This sample has 160,000 or so clones; over 80% occur once, and the top ten carry around 2%. The CDR3 has 10 amino acids. Germline V gives CDR1 SGHTS, CDR2 YDEGEE. The V end was cut by 2 bases, the J end by 7 bases, with 0 bases between. Sequenced here: peripheral blood, sampled on day 0 of AZD1222 vaccination. This clonotype originated in an adult in good health. V is TRBV5-8 and J is TRBJ2-2; D is ambiguous. Here the CDR3 DNA reads TGTGCCAGCAGCTTCGGGGAGCTGTTTTTT. Translation gives CASSFGELFF.